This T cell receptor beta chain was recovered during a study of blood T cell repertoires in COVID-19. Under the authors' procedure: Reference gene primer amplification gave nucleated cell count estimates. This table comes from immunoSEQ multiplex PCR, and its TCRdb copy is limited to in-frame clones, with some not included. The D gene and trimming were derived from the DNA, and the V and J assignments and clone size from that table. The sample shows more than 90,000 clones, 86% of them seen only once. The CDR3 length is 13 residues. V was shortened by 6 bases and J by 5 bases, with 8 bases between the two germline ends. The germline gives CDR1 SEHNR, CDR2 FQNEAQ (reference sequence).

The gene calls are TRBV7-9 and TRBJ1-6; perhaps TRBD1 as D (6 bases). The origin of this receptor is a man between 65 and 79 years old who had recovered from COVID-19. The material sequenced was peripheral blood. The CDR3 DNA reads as TGTGCCAGCAGTGGACAGAATAATTCACCCCTCCACTTT. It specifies CASSGQNNSPLHF.